The TCR beta chain under discussion was sequenced for a study of T cell responses to AZD1222 COVID-19 vaccine. The study's findings and limits: The donors showed a predominance of white British ancestry and of females, with possible underestimation of clonal diversity. Vaccination with two AZD1222 doses was followed by a rise in Spike-specific TCR breadth and depth.

This clone appeared once. Its antigen remains unknown. Using immunoSEQ multiplex PCR, the repertoire was profiled, and TCRdb retains in-frame clones only, with some absent. Here the sample spans some 92,000 clones, 91% being singletons. The starting material was peripheral blood, obtained on day 0 of AZD1222 vaccination. The clonotype was recovered from an adult in good health.

DNA of the CDR3: TGTGCCAGCAGCATCCGGGACTACCAAGAGACCCAGTACTTC. Its protein is CASSIRDYQETQYF. The chain combines TRBV9 with TRBJ2-5; D possibly corresponds to TRBD2 (6 bases). CDR1 and CDR2 from the germline V gene are SGDLS and YYNGEE. The CDR3 runs 14 residues. The germline V and J ends were trimmed by 4 bases and 0 bases, with 10 bases remaining between them.